A selection of T cell receptor beta chains follows, all from one sample in a study of Ad26.COV2.S vaccination and SARS-CoV-2 variants. Generated by immunoSEQ multiplex PCR, the TCRdb table keeps only in-frame clones and is missing some. The table records roughly 500,000 clones, around 88% of them present only once. The sample in question was peripheral blood, obtained in a trial of Ad26.COV2.S vaccine versus placebo. All receptors come from a person between 18 and 60 years old who received the Ad26.COV2.S COVID-19 vaccine or a placebo. Each CDR3 is given without its conserved first and last residue.

v_gene	j_gene	len	CDR3aa
TRBV7-2	TRBJ1-6	15	ASSPRTGSSYNSPLH
TRBV9	TRBJ2-5	13	ASSVGLAGYETQY
TRBV11-3	TRBJ2-7	11	ASSRDRVHEQY
TRBV5-1	TRBJ2-5	15	ASSPGLAGGQRETQY
TRBV6-1	TRBJ2-5	14	ASSEVTAARRETQY
TRBV4-2	TRBJ2-7	12	ASSQVGGSYEQY
TRBV11-3	TRBJ1-5	14	ASSLKKGHKNQPQH
TRBV5-1	TRBJ2-6	14	ASSLAAPSGANVLT
TRBV28	TRBJ1-1	11	ATRRGLNTEAF
TRBV5-1	TRBJ2-1	13	ASSLRQGRRNEQF
TRBV5-6	TRBJ1-2	12	ASSSGRFLYGYT
TRBV6-4	TRBJ1-2	10	ASSDSLVGYT
TRBV7-2	TRBJ2-4	13	ASSAEGSGGDIQY
TRBV7-2	TRBJ2-7	13	ASSFSRVVGYEQY
TRBV15	TRBJ2-2	14	ATSRDRQTSGGELF
TRBV4-1	TRBJ1-1	11	ASSRGTGREAF
TRBV4-1	TRBJ2-7	13	ASSQDLGQGTEQY
TRBV28	TRBJ1-4	12	ASSEGFANEKLF
TRBV28	TRBJ2-5	13	ASRPGTVGQETQY
TRBV12-3/TRBV12-4	TRBJ1-2	10	ASRQGAYGYT
TRBV5-4	TRBJ1-2	13	ASSLALSRGEGYT
TRBV5-1	TRBJ2-2	13	ASSQRTGGTGELF
TRBV7-2	TRBJ1-1	10	ASSSPGGGAF
TRBV7-6	TRBJ2-1	14	ASSLLTSGAYNEQF
TRBV5-1	TRBJ1-4	13	ASSLNKATNEKLF
TRBV11-2	TRBJ1-3	10	ASSFGSNTIY
TRBV5-1	TRBJ2-1	15	ASSSGPDSIQYNEQF
TRBV7-9	TRBJ1-1	13	ASSLTGGGGTEAF
TRBV7-9	TRBJ1-4	13	ASSSIGAVRNELF
TRBV6-6	TRBJ2-1	13	ASSELAGGPNEQF
TRBV7-6	TRBJ2-1	13	ASSHIAGGNNEQF
TRBV25-1	TRBJ2-1	9	ASKGRDEQF
TRBV24-1	TRBJ1-1	11	ATSEAGTHEAF
TRBV28	TRBJ2-3	14	ASSLGLAGNTDTQY
TRBV10-3	TRBJ2-7	10	AISPTSYEQY
TRBV30	TRBJ1-1	12	AWSVGTQNTEAF
TRBV15	TRBJ2-7	12	ATSLQGADYEQY
TRBV29-1	TRBJ2-5	10	SVDRGQETQY
TRBV7-9	TRBJ2-7	11	ASSLDPWHEQY
TRBV5-4	TRBJ2-7	13	ASSRGLAGSYEQY
TRBV3-1/TRBV3-2	TRBJ2-7	13	ASSQEPSGNYEQY
TRBV7-3	TRBJ2-7	13	ASTEVSRAAYEQY
TRBV21-1	TRBJ2-5	9	ASSNWETQY
TRBV7-2	TRBJ2-1	13	ASSPALGSSGEQF
TRBV5-6	TRBJ1-2	13	ASSSSGKLNYGYT
TRBV28	TRBJ2-1	10	ASGAPGTLQF
TRBV24-1	TRBJ2-3	19	ATSDPGPFRGRGEPTDTQY
TRBV6-1	TRBJ2-4	11	ASSEGARDIQY
TRBV28	TRBJ2-1	9	ASRAIDEQF